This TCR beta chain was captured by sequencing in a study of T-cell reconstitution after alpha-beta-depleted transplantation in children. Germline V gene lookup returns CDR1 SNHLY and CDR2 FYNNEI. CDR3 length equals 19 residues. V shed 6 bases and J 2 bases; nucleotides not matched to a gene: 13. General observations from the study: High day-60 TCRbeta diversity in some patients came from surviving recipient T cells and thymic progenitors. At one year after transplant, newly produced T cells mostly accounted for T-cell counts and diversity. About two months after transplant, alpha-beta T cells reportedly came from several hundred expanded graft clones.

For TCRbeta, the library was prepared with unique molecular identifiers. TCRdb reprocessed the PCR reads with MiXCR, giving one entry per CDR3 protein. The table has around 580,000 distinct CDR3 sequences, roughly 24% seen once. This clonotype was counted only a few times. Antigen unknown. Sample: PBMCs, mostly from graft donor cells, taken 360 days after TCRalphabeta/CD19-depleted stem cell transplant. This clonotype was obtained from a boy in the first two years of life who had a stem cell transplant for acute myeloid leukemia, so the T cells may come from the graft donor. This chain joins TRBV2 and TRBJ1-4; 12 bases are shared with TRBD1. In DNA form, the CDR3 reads TGTGCCAGCAGGCACCCCCCGGGACAGGGGGCGGTGACTAATGAAAAACTGTTTTTT. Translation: CASRHPPGQGAVTNEKLFF.